Listed below are T cell receptor beta chains from one sample, sequenced in a study of blood T cell repertoires in COVID-19. Only in-frame clones appear in the TCRdb table, and some are missing; sequencing was by immunoSEQ multiplex PCR. The sample lists around 200,000 clones; about 80% were seen once. Material: peripheral blood. Receptor source: a man aged 45 to 65 with active or convalescent COVID-19. The conserved cysteine and the conserved F or W are not part of the CDR3 here.

V gene,CDR3 protein
TRBV7-7,ASRKTGYEQY
TRBV7-2,ASSLARVSGNTIY
TRBV6-5,ASSRDRVEGYT
TRBV2,ASSPTSGVTGELF
TRBV4-1,ASSQGGGALTGELF
TRBV7-2,ASSLGGQGGGSSNQPQH
TRBV6-5,ASSSTGGGQPQH
TRBV5-1,ASSNRDRVAF
TRBV7-9,ASSTGGGNYGYT
TRBV5-5,ASSLRGAGGNYGYT
TRBV5-6,ASSLAPSGGSYEQY
TRBV28,ASTLAGRYTGELF
TRBV9,ASSVSPTGRANEKLF
TRBV24-1,ATSDSRGQF
TRBV9,ASSVEGTSTDTQY
TRBV2,ASRQGAVTDTQY
TRBV4-1,ASSPPQGAIRGYT
TRBV7-8,ASSSTLLAGGSETQY
TRBV6-4,ASSGGSSNTGELF
TRBV14,ASSGLAGESSYNEQF
TRBV12-3/TRBV12-4,TSSPPGGNTQY
TRBV12-3/TRBV12-4,ASRRDTETQY
TRBV30,AWREGMNTEAF
TRBV4-1,ASSREGGTGNYEQY
TRBV28,ASSLRTGGSETQY
TRBV19,ASSIDRGRRYGYT
TRBV5-5,ASSLAGINQPQH
TRBV27,ASSLSFATNEKLF
TRBV5-6,ASSHRDSSNQPQH
TRBV9,ASSVDSGGTLEQF
TRBV3-1/TRBV3-2,ASSQALRQGSNYGYT
TRBV7-2,ASSLTVIQPQH
TRBV20-1,SASGAAHSSYNEQF
TRBV19,ASSIDRVNTEAF
TRBV30,AWSRGLASDTEAF
TRBV7-3,ASSLTGWSHNEQF
TRBV6-2/TRBV6-3,ASSTDRDNNYGYT
TRBV6-5,ATRGGVEQY
TRBV5-1,ASSLEPGQLNTEAF
TRBV7-9,AILASGTDTQY
TRBV5-6,ASSLVTVSTDTQY
TRBV6-2/TRBV6-3,ASSSVTGGFSGANVLT
TRBV7-2,ASSLALLAGGPSTGELF
TRBV27,ASSSDSGGTGELF
TRBV11-3,ASSPTGGTEAF
TRBV29-1,SVRWDGGYGYT
TRBV6-5,ASRPQGASNQPQH
TRBV6-5,ASTHSYNEQF
TRBV30,AWSEQGATNEKLF
TRBV5-1,ASSWGLDGDIQY
TRBV7-2,ASSSGQGPLYGYT
TRBV18,ASSSGQGVSYEQY
TRBV7-2,ASSLAGGRYYGYT
TRBV6-2/TRBV6-3,ASSHPERGFWGYT
TRBV7-9,ASSNDRVAGNTIY
TRBV12-3/TRBV12-4,ASSDQGRNQY
TRBV11-2,ASSLDPGTGGVGNTIY
TRBV27,ASSLSTPGLAGEVNEQF
TRBV15,ATSRGPNIQY